One and the same sample provided the 19 T cell receptor beta chains below, sequenced in a study of blood T cell repertoires in COVID-19. Generated by immunoSEQ multiplex PCR, the TCRdb table keeps only in-frame clones and is missing some. Here the sample spans under 450,000 clones, roughly nine tenths being singletons. Sequenced input: PBMCs or T cells enriched from blood (not recorded which). The origin of the receptors is a woman aged 40 to 50 who had been exposed to COVID-19.

This sequence joins TRBV6-2 or TRBV6-3 and TRBJ1-5, with 8 bases lining up with TRBD1. V was pared by 4 bases and J by 6 bases, with 5 bases of the junction left unmatched. CDR3 size: 14 residues. CDR1 and CDR2 from the germline V gene are MNHEY and SVGEGT. CDR3 protein: CASSFGQGGQPQHF. Here the CDR3 DNA reads TGTGCCAGCAGTTTTGGACAGGGCGGTCAGCCCCAGCATTTT.

The V and J genes are TRBV6-5 and TRBJ2-1; TRBD2 agrees at 11 bases. CDR3 length: 16 residues. Per the germline V gene, CDR1 is MNHEY and CDR2 is SVGAGI. V was pared by 4 bases and J by 4 bases, with 6 bases of the junction left unmatched. The CDR3 coding sequence is TGTGCCAGCAGTTCCGCGACTAGCGGGAATTACAATGAGCAGTTCTTC. Encoded protein: CASSSATSGNYNEQFF.

This chain links TRBV3-1 (or the pseudogene TRBV3-2) with TRBJ1-1, with 9 bases identical to TRBD1. Germline assignment: CDR1 LGHDT and CDR2 YNNKEL (reference sequence). Unmatched junction bases numbered 11, after V lost 4 bases and J lost 5 bases. The CDR3 is 16 residues long. The CDR3 region is CASSPWDREAETEAFF. Here the CDR3 DNA reads TGTGCCAGCAGCCCATGGGACAGGGAGGCGGAAACTGAAGCTTTCTTT.

The chain uses TRBV6-5 and TRBJ1-1, with D unclear. This CDR3 region has 13 residues. Germline lookup yields CDR1 MNHEY and CDR2 SVGAGI. V dropped 7 bases and J dropped 5 bases, with 14 bases sitting between them. The CDR3 protein is CASTQVGRTEAFF. CDR3 in DNA: TGTGCCAGCACCCAAGTTGGGAGGACTGAAGCTTTCTTT.

The V call is TRBV18, the J call TRBJ2-7; 7 bases map to TRBD1. J gave up 2 bases and V 6 bases, and 13 bases lay outside the gene matches. Germline CDR1 reads KGHSH; CDR2 reads LQKENI. The CDR3 covers 16 residues. The CDR3 DNA follows: TGTGCCAGCTCCAGAGGGGAGACAGGGATTACCTACGAGCAGTACTTC. It yields the protein CASSRGETGITYEQYF.

This clone was counted a single time. This chain uses TRBV7-3 with TRBJ2-5; 9 bases line up with TRBD1. V lost 5 bases to trimming and J lost 6 bases; unmatched junction nucleotides: 7. CDR1 and CDR2 from the germline V gene are SGHTA and FQGTGA. CDR3 length: 14 amino acids. For the CDR3, the DNA is TGTGCCAGCAGCCCCGGACAGGGGATGAAGACCCAGTACTTC. It translates to CASSPGQGMKTQYF.

The chain carries TRBV5-1 and TRBJ1-4; D is possibly TRBD1 (6 bases). The germline V gene encodes CDR1 SGHRS and CDR2 YFSETQ. V shed 3 bases and J shed 8 bases, with 20 bases lying between them. The CDR3 extends over 16 amino acids. CDR3 DNA sequence: TGCGCCAGCAGCTCACAGATCGGGGGGCTGGGGGAAAAACTGTTTTTT. Translation gives CASSSQIGGLGEKLFF.

V gene TRBV7-2 combines with J gene TRBJ1-5, with TRBD1 as a possible D gene (5 bases). The CDR3 is made up of 13 amino acids. Deletions cut 9 bases from V and 4 bases from J, with 13 bases between. Germline V gene lookup returns CDR1 SGHTA and CDR2 FQGNSA. The CDR3 region is CASSPRGNQPQHF. The DNA for the CDR3 is TGTGCCAGTTCGCCACGGGGGAATCAGCCCCAGCATTTT.

The rearrangement joins TRBV5-4 to TRBJ1-2; TRBD1 might be the D (5 bases). Trimming pared 4 bases from V and 1 base from J, leaving 14 bases between. The length of the CDR3 is 15 residues. Germline lookup yields CDR1 SGHNT and CDR2 YYREEE (reference sequence). DNA of the CDR3: TGTGCCAGCAGCCCGCGGGACGGATATAACTATGGCTACACCTTC. Translated, it gives CASSPRDGYNYGYTF.

The chain has TRBV5-4 and TRBJ1-6; maybe TRBD1 (6 bases). CDR3 length: 13 residues. CDR1 is SGHNT, CDR2 YYREEE, per germline (reference sequence). Trimming removed 4 bases at V and 7 bases at J, with 9 bases between. Here the CDR3 reads CASSADRNSPLHF. The DNA for the CDR3 is TGTGCCAGCAGCGCGGACAGAAATTCACCCCTCCACTTT.

The gene calls are TRBV5-1 and TRBJ1-4, with 10 bases aligning to TRBD1. V lost 4 bases to trimming and J lost 0 bases; unmatched junction nucleotides: 3. CDR1 and CDR2 from the germline V gene are SGHRS and YFSETQ. This CDR3 has 16 amino acids. CDR3 sequence: CASSPGQGATNEKLFF. In DNA, the CDR3 is TGCGCCAGCAGCCCCGGACAGGGGGCAACTAATGAAAAACTGTTTTTT.

Comment on this clone: At one boundary the junction diverges from the germline segment, which might be a read error. This chain joins TRBV6-1 and TRBJ2-7; 10 bases align to TRBD2. The CDR3 length is 16 residues. Per the germline V gene, CDR1 is MNHNS and CDR2 is SASEGT. CDR3 sequence: CASREAGGPSSYEQYF. In DNA, the CDR3 is TGTGCCAGCAGGGAAGCGGGGGGGCCAAGCTCCTACGAGCAGTACTTC.

The gene calls are TRBV30 and TRBJ2-5, with a possible D match to TRBD1 (6 bases). This CDR3 is built from 13 residues. Germline assignment: CDR1 GTSNPN and CDR2 SVGIG (reference sequence). Trimming removed 5 bases from V and 3 bases from J, with 13 bases in between. In nucleotides, the CDR3 is TGTGCCTGGGCACTGGGGGCCGAAGAGACCCAGTACTTC. Its protein is CAWALGAEETQYF.

V gene TRBV7-9 combines with J gene TRBJ1-5; 8 bases agree with TRBD1. The germline V gene has CDR1 SEHNR and CDR2 FQNEAQ (reference sequence). This CDR3 spans 14 amino acids. J was trimmed by 5 bases and V by 4 bases; bases with no gene match: 4. In nucleotides, the CDR3 is TGTGCCAGCAGCTCTTCAGGGGGCGATCAGCCCCAGCATTTT. Its protein product is CASSSSGGDQPQHF.

The rearrangement joins TRBV3-1 (or the pseudogene TRBV3-2) to TRBJ1-6; no firm D call. Trimming removed 4 bases from V and 0 bases from J, with 16 bases in between. Germline values: CDR1 LGHDT, CDR2 YNNKEL (reference sequence). The CDR3 consists of 18 residues. CDR3 region: CASSRSSFGSSYNSPLHF. The CDR3 DNA reads TGTGCCAGCAGCCGAAGCTCCTTTGGGAGCTCCTATAATTCACCCCTCCACTTT.

This clone was recorded only once. Other DNA sequences in this sample translate to the same CDR3. The J gene is TRBJ1-2, the V gene TRBV13; 7 nucleotides match TRBD1. The CDR3 sequence is 15 residues long. Germline V CDR1 and CDR2: PRHDT, FYEKMQ (reference sequence). J lost 1 base, V lost 2 bases, and 4 bases had no gene match. CDR3 protein: CASSLRQGGNYGYTF. CDR3 nucleotides: TGTGCCAGCAGCTTACGGCAGGGGGGTAACTATGGCTACACCTTC.

The genes are TRBV4-1 and TRBJ1-1; D ambiguous. The V end was cut by 0 bases, the J end by 1 base, with 9 bases between. CDR3 length: 15 residues. Germline CDR1 is MGHRA and CDR2 is YSYEKL. CDR3 nucleotides: TGCGCCAGCAGCCAAGATCAGGTCCAGAACACTGAAGCTTTCTTT. Translating gives CASSQDQVQNTEAFF.

The chain recombines TRBV7-6 with TRBJ2-7, with 9 bases fitting TRBD1. CDR3 size: 15 residues. Unmatched junction bases numbered 1, after V lost 1 base and J lost 0 bases. The germline CDR1 and CDR2 sequences are SGHVS and FNYEAQ. CDR3 nucleotides: TGTGCCAGCAGCTTAGGGGACAGGGCCTCCTACGAGCAGTACTTC. Translated, it gives CASSLGDRASYEQYF.

The chain combines TRBV20-1 with TRBJ2-7; 7 bases line up with TRBD1. The trim removed 3 bases at V and 1 base at J, leaving 6 bases unmatched. Germline V gene lookup returns CDR1 DFQATT and CDR2 SNEGSKA (reference sequence). CDR3 size: 14 residues. Here the CDR3 reads CSASSGTASYEQYF. The CDR3 DNA reads as TGCAGTGCTAGTTCCGGGACAGCATCCTACGAGCAGTACTTC.